This paragraph reports one T cell receptor beta chain. The antigen is undetermined. These data belong to a study of cytomegalovirus exposure and HLA in healthy donors. Study-wide results and limits: The authors assumed roughly uniform sequencing depth across donors for presence/absence analyses. Highly shared sequence variants in one cluster were likely a sequencing artifact. Some 150 TCR beta chains were listed as cytomegalovirus-associated.

The CDR3 is made up of 13 amino acids. Deletions cut 8 bases from V and 2 bases from J, with 10 bases between. Looked up from germline, CDR1 is LNHDA and CDR2 is SQIVND (reference sequence). Both 60 Vbeta primers and 13 Jbeta primers went into the PCR. Generated by immunoSEQ multiplex PCR, the TCRdb table keeps only in-frame clones and is missing some. The sample contains under 130,000 clones, around 70% of which appear only once. V gene TRBV19 combines with J gene TRBJ1-5; TRBD1 might be the D (5 bases). The sample was PBMCs. The TCR was taken from a man younger than 40 in good health and CMV-seronegative. For the CDR3, the DNA is TGTGCCAGTCGAGGACAAGGCAATCAGCCCCAGCATTTT. It encodes CASRGQGNQPQHF.